This entry describes one T cell receptor beta chain. Its antigen is unknown. This sample stems from a study of molecular identifiers for immune sequencing clone quantification. Findings and caveats of the study: The share of molecules held by clones above 20 RNA copies was over 99% in effector cells and under 1% in naive cells.

CDR3 size: 16 residues. Germline assignment: CDR1 KGHSH and CDR2 LQKENI. V lost 4 bases to trimming and J lost 7 bases, with 23 bases between them. Sorting selected naive CD8 T cells with a CD8+CD4-CCR7+CD45RA+ phenotype. Preparation methods for the bulk TCR libraries were those previously described, with listed TCR primers. One entry per CDR3 protein, called by TCRdb with MiXCR from the PCR reads. The profile shows approximately 680,000 distinct CDR3 sequences, approximately 24% of them singletons. The origin of this receptor is a human donor in good health. Some libraries in this study had Jurkat cell RNA spiked in. Sequences were obtained from naive CD8+ T cells from blood, with Jurkat cell RNA spiked in. Specified subset: FACS-sorted CD8+CD4-CCR7+CD45RA+ naive T cells. The chain has TRBV18 and TRBJ2-7; D is unclear. The CDR3 region has the DNA TGTGCCAGCTCACTCTCCAAGTGGCCCCCCCGTGAGGAGCAGTACTTC. This translates into CASSLSKWPPREEQYF.